Listed here are 21 T cell receptor beta chains from one sample, sequenced in a study of cytomegalovirus exposure and HLA in healthy donors. The PCR employed 60 Vbeta primers together with 13 Jbeta primers. Some clones are missing from TCRdb's copy, which holds only in-frame ones; the method was immunoSEQ multiplex PCR. The sample carries about 200,000 clones, 65% to 90% recorded once. The sample was PBMCs. These receptors were obtained from a girl aged 10-17 years in good health and CMV-seronegative.

A word on this clone: This CDR3 is also generated by other DNA sequences in the sample. This chain joins TRBV7-9 and TRBJ2-3; 7 bases agree with TRBD2. The V segment lost 0 bases and the J segment 6 bases; nucleotides outside the gene matches: 0. Germline CDR1 is SEHNR and CDR2 is FQNEAQ (reference sequence). This CDR3 has 13 amino acids. CDR3 bases: TGTGCCAGCAGCTTAGCGGGAGGGGATACGCAGTATTTT. Amino acid sequence: CASSLAGGDTQYF. Full variable domain (missing parts from reference TRBV7-9 and TRBJ2-3): DTGVSQNPRHKITKRGQNVTFRCDPISEHNRLYWYRQTLGQGPEFLTYFQNEAQLEKSRLLSDRFSAERPKGSFSTLEIQRTEQGDSAMYLCASSLAGGDTQYFGPGTRLTVL.

The chain employs TRBV2 and TRBJ2-7, with D unclear. The CDR3 consists of 13 residues. Germline V CDR1 and CDR2: SNHLY, FYNNEI. V was cut by 4 bases and J by 2 bases, with 9 bases left in between. CDR3 DNA: TGTGCCAGCAGTGGAGGCAGAACCTACGAGCAGTACTTC. It specifies CASSGGRTYEQYF.

This clone was seen once. V and J are TRBV30 and TRBJ1-5, with a tentative D call TRBD1 (6 bases). V shed 2 bases and J shed 4 bases, with 15 bases lying between them. The CDR3 is 15 amino acids. Germline lookup yields CDR1 GTSNPN and CDR2 SVGIG (reference sequence). Here the CDR3 DNA reads TGTGCCTGGAGTTCCCTCGGACAGCAGAATCAGCCCCAGCATTTT. It specifies CAWSSLGQQNQPQHF.

The rearrangement links TRBV5-4 to TRBJ1-1, with a tentative D call TRBD1 (6 bases). Trimming took off 5 bases at V and 2 bases at J, with 22 bases between the two ends. CDR3 length equals 17 residues. Germline CDR1 and CDR2: SGHNT and YYREEE (reference sequence). The CDR3 protein is CASRGSGGARFNTEAFF. CDR3 nucleotide sequence: TGTGCCAGCAGGGGTTCGGGGGGCGCAAGGTTTAACACTGAAGCTTTCTTT.

This clone was counted only a few times. The J gene is TRBJ2-2, the V gene TRBV6-1; 9 nucleotides align to TRBD2. This CDR3 comprises 14 residues. Germline-derived CDR1 and CDR2 are MNHNS and SASEGT. Trimming took 6 bases from V and 5 from J; bases not matched to a gene: 4. CDR3 protein: CASREGLATGELFF. The CDR3 nucleotides are TGTGCCAGCAGGGAGGGACTAGCAACCGGGGAGCTGTTTTTT.

This clone was seen just once. V gene TRBV12-5 combines with J gene TRBJ2-1, with D possibly TRBD1 on 5 matching bases. This CDR3 has 13 residues. Trimming shortened V by 2 bases and J by 7 bases, and 9 bases separated the two germline ends. Per the germline V gene, CDR1 is LGHNT and CDR2 is FRNRAP. CDR3 residues: CASGLSRGNEQFF. DNA of the CDR3: TGTGCTAGTGGTTTGTCAAGGGGTAATGAGCAGTTCTTC. Drawing the rest from reference TRBV12-5 and TRBJ2-1, the complete variable domain is DARVTQTPRHKVTEMGQEVTMRCQPILGHNTVFWYRQTMMQGLELLAYFRNRAPLDDSGMPKDRFSAEMPDATLATLKIQPSEPRDSAVYFCASGLSRGNEQFFGPGTRLTVL.

The V call is TRBV5-1, the J call TRBJ2-1; TRBD1 aligns across 9 bases. The CDR3 has 17 residues. The V and J ends lost 2 bases and 8 bases, in that order; junction bases with no gene match: 14. Germline assignment: CDR1 SGHRS and CDR2 YFSETQ. The chain's CDR3 is CASSFLTGTGYVDEQFF. For the CDR3, the DNA is TGCGCCAGCAGCTTCTTAACGGGGACAGGGTATGTTGATGAGCAGTTCTTC.

This chain links TRBV7-9 with TRBJ1-1, with a tentative D call TRBD1 (6 bases). Trimming removed 0 bases at V and 4 bases at J, with 12 bases between. The CDR3 runs 15 residues. CDR1 is SEHNR and CDR2 is FQNEAQ in the germline V gene (reference sequence). This chain's CDR3 is CASSLAAGAGTEAFF. The CDR3 bases are TGTGCCAGCAGCTTAGCCGCGGGGGCCGGCACTGAAGCTTTCTTT.

The V gene is TRBV28, the J gene TRBJ1-5; weak D call: TRBD1 (6 bases). CDR1 and CDR2 (germline): MDHEN, SYDVKM. Trimming cost V 6 bases and J 0 bases, with 21 bases left between them. The CDR3 runs 18 residues. DNA of the CDR3: TGTGCCAGCAGCCCGACCAACAGGGCCTCTTATAGCAATCAGCCCCAGCATTTT. This sequence encodes CASSPTNRASYSNQPQHF.

A note on this clone: The junction departs from the called germline gene at one end, perhaps through a read error. The chain combines TRBV7-9 with TRBJ1-1, with TRBD1 matching over 8 bases. CDR3 size: 16 residues. Germline CDR1 and CDR2: SEHNR and FQNEAQ (reference sequence). The CDR3 region has the DNA TGTTCCAGCAGCGAGGGACAGGAGCTAATGAACACTGAAGCTTTCTTT. As protein: CSSSEGQELMNTEAFF.

The CDR3 DNA follows: TGTGCCAGCGCAACCAGGGGGCAAGAGACCCAGTACTTC. This gives the protein CASATRGQETQYF. The chain combines TRBV2 with TRBJ2-5; 7 nucleotides line up with TRBD1. CDR3 length: 13 amino acids. Trimming took 8 bases from V and 2 from J; bases not matched to a gene: 5. Germline values: CDR1 SNHLY, CDR2 FYNNEI.

J is TRBJ1-1 and V is TRBV30; no clear D. This CDR3 comprises 13 residues. Deletions cut 0 bases from V and 5 bases from J, with 10 bases between. The V gene's germline CDR1 is GTSNPN and CDR2 SVGIG (reference sequence). The CDR3 here is CAWSVYAGTEAFF. CDR3 DNA sequence: TGTGCCTGGAGTGTCTACGCCGGGACTGAAGCTTTCTTT. The full variable domain, with the rest looked up from reference TRBV30 and TRBJ1-1, is SQTIHQWPATLVQPVGSPLSLECTVEGTSNPNLYWYRQAAGRGLQLLFYSVGIGQISSEVPQNLSASRPQDRQFILSSKKLLLSDSGFYLCAWSVYAGTEAFFGQGTRLTVV.

The chain uses TRBV11-2 and TRBJ2-4; 7 bases map to TRBD2. Germline V gene data show CDR1 as SGHAT and CDR2 as FQNNGV. CDR3 length equals 17 residues. J was trimmed by 4 bases and V by 4 bases; bases with no gene match: 13. In nucleotides, the CDR3 is TGTGCCAGCAGCTCACCACTGAGGGAGGGGAAGAAAAACATTCAGTACTTC. Its translation is CASSSPLREGKKNIQYF.

The rearrangement uses TRBV11-2 and TRBJ2-5, with D possibly matching TRBD2 (5 bases). The germline V gene has CDR1 SGHAT and CDR2 FQNNGV. The V gene lost 1 base and the J gene lost 4 bases, with 19 bases spanning the gap. The CDR3 consists of 17 residues. The CDR3 loop reads CASSLGPEDHVGETQYF. The CDR3 region has the DNA TGTGCCAGCAGCTTAGGTCCGGAGGACCACGTGGGAGAGACCCAGTACTTC.

V gene TRBV5-8 combines with J gene TRBJ1-1; 8 bases fit TRBD1. Germline CDR1 and CDR2: SGHTS and YDEGEE. This CDR3 contains 15 residues. Trimming at V came to 4 bases and at J to 3 bases, leaving 8 bases not matched to a gene. In DNA form, the CDR3 reads TGTGCCAGCAGCAAGGACAGGGTAATGGACACTGAAGCTTTCTTT. Translating gives CASSKDRVMDTEAFF.

CDR3 in amino acids: CASSLAGGGTEAFF. The CDR3 DNA follows: TGTGCCAGCAGCTTAGCGGGGGGGGGCACTGAAGCTTTCTTT. This rearrangement joins TRBV7-9 to TRBJ1-1, with a weak D call TRBD1 (5 bases). The germline V gene encodes CDR1 SEHNR and CDR2 FQNEAQ (reference sequence). The CDR3 loop spans 14 amino acids. Trimming shortened V by 0 bases and J by 4 bases, and 9 bases separated the two germline ends.

J is TRBJ2-7 and V is TRBV18; 8 bases agree with TRBD1. The CDR3 totals 15 residues. Germline V lookup: CDR1 KGHSH, CDR2 LQKENI. V trimming: 3 bases; J trimming: 3 bases; junction bases outside the gene matches: 7. This CDR3 reads CASSPNTGGDYEQYF. As DNA, the CDR3 is TGTGCCAGCTCACCCAATACAGGGGGAGACTACGAGCAGTACTTC.

J is TRBJ1-2 and V is TRBV5-4; unclear D gene. This CDR3 contains 13 residues. V was clipped by 4 bases and J by 8 bases, with 15 bases between them. Looked up from germline, CDR1 is SGHNT and CDR2 is YYREEE (reference sequence). CDR3 in DNA: TGTGCCAGCAGCGGAGGCGGGCTACAAGGCTACACCTTC. Translation gives CASSGGGLQGYTF.

The rearrangement uses TRBV28 and TRBJ1-2; 10 bases agree with TRBD1. The CDR3 length is 16 residues. From germline, CDR1 is MDHEN and CDR2 SYDVKM. V dropped 6 bases and J dropped 4; count of bases not matched to a gene: 11. Here the CDR3 DNA reads TGTGCCAGCAGCCCGGGACAGGGGCCGCTACGCTATGGCTACACCTTC. Its translation is CASSPGQGPLRYGYTF.

This sequence joins TRBV29-1 and TRBJ1-1; 9 nucleotides match TRBD1. Per germline, CDR1 SQVTM and CDR2 ANQGSEA. The CDR3 is made up of 14 amino acids. With V trimmed by 6 bases and J by 5 bases, 10 bases remained unmatched. The CDR3 bases are TGCAGCGTGTATATGGACAGGGGCGATACTGAAGCTTTCTTT. Translation gives CSVYMDRGDTEAFF.

This sequence joins TRBV5-5 and TRBJ1-5; D call uncertain. Germline CDR1 reads SGHKS; CDR2 reads YYEKEE (reference sequence). This CDR3 has 13 amino acids. V dropped 2 bases and J dropped 4 bases, with 7 bases sitting between them. The CDR3: CASSFIANQPQHF. CDR3 coding DNA: TGTGCCAGCAGCTTCATAGCAAATCAGCCCCAGCATTTT.